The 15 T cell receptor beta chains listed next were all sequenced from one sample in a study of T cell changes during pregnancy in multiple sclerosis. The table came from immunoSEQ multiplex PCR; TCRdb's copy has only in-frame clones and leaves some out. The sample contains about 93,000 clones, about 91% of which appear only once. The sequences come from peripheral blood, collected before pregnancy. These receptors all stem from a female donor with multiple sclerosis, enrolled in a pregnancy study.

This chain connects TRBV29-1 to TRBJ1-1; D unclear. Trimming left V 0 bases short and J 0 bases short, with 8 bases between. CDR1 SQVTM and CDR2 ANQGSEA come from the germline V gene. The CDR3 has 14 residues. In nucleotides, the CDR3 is TGCAGCGTTGAAGATTTCAGTTTGAACACTGAAGCTTTCTTT. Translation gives CSVEDFSLNTEAFF.

The CDR3 reads CASSEGFGGQGFQPQHF. CDR3 DNA sequence: TGTGCCAGCAGTGAAGGTTTCGGGGGACAGGGTTTTCAGCCCCAGCATTTT. V gene TRBV6-1 combines with J gene TRBJ1-5, with 9 nucleotides matching TRBD1. The V and J ends lost 1 base and 6 bases, in that order; junction bases with no gene match: 10. Germline lookup yields CDR1 MNHNS and CDR2 SASEGT. CDR3 length equals 17 residues.

DNA for the CDR3: TGTGCCATCAGTGAGGCGGGGGCGTCCTACGAGCAGTACTTC. It is translated as CAISEAGASYEQYF. V is TRBV10-3 and J is TRBJ2-7; a possible D gene is TRBD2 (7 bases). The V gene's germline CDR1 is ENHRY and CDR2 SYGVKD. Trimming left V 2 bases short and J 1 base short, with 9 bases between. The CDR3 has 14 amino acids.

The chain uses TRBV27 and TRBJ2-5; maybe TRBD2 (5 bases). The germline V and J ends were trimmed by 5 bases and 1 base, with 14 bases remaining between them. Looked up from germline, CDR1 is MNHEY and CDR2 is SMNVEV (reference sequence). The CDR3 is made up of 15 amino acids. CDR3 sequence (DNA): TGTGCCAGCAGTCCTCTAATGAGCGGCCAAGAGACCCAGTACTTC. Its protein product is CASSPLMSGQETQYF.

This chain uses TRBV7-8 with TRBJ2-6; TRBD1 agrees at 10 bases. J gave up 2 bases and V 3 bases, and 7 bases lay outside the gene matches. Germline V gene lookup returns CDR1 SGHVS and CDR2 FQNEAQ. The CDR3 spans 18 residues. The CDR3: CASSFWTGGSPGANVLTF. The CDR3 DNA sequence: TGTGCCAGCAGCTTCTGGACAGGGGGTAGTCCTGGGGCCAACGTCCTGACTTTC.

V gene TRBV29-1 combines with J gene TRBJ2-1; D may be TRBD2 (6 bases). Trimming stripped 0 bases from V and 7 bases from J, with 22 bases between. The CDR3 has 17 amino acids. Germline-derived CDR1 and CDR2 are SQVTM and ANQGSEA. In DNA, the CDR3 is TGCAGCGTTGAAGATCCCCTTAGCCGGGGGAGACGGAATGAGCAGTTCTTC. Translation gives CSVEDPLSRGRRNEQFF.

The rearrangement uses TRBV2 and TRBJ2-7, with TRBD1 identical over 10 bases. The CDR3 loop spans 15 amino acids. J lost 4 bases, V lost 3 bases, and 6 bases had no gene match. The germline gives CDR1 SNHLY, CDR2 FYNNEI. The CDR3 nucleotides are TGTGCCAGCAGTGATTGGACAGGGGGAGGGTACGAGCAGTACTTC. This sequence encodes CASSDWTGGGYEQYF.

CDR3 in amino acids: CASSLGQVAEKLFF. CDR3 DNA sequence: TGTGCCAGCAGCTTAGGACAGGTCGCTGAAAAACTGTTTTTT. This chain links TRBV7-9 with TRBJ1-4, with D possibly TRBD1 on 6 matching bases. The V gene lost 1 base and the J gene lost 7 bases, with 10 bases spanning the gap. From germline, CDR1 is SEHNR and CDR2 FQNEAQ (reference sequence). The CDR3 totals 14 residues. The full variable domain, its missing parts supplied by reference TRBV7-9 and TRBJ1-4, is DTGVSQNPRHKITKRGQNVTFRCDPISEHNRLYWYRQTLGQGPEFLTYFQNEAQLEKSRLLSDRFSAERPKGSFSTLEIQRTEQGDSAMYLCASSLGQVAEKLFFGSGTQLSVL.

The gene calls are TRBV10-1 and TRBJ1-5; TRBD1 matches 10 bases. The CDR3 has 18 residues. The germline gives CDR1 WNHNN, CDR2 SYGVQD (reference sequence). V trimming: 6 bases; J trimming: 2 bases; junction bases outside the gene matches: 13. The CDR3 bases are TGCGCCAGCAGAAGACGAAAAAAGGGGACAGGGGGCAATCAGCCCCAGCATTTT. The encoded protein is CASRRRKKGTGGNQPQHF.

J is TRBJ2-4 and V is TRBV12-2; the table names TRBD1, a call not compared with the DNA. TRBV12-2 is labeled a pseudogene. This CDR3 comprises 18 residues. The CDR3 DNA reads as TGTGCAAGTCGCTTAGCGAAGGGACAGGGTTTTTCCAAAAACATTCAGTACTTC. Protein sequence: CASRLAKGQGFSKNIQYF.

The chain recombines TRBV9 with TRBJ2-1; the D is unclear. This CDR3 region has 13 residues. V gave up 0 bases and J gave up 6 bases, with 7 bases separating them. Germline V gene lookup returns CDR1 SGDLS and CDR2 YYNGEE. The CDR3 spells CASSVGLSNEQFF. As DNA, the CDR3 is TGTGCCAGCAGCGTAGGTCTCTCCAATGAGCAGTTCTTC.

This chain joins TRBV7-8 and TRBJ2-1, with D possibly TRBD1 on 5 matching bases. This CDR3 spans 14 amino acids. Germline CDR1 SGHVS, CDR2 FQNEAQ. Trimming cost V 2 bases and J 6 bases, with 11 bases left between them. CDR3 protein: CASSLSRGPNEQFF. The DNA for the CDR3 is TGTGCCAGCAGCTTATCAAGGGGCCCCAATGAGCAGTTCTTC.

The CDR3 nucleotides are TGTGCCAGTAGTATCCCCGGAGGGACAGGGAGCAATGAGCAGTTCTTC. Translating gives CASSIPGGTGSNEQFF. The chain joins TRBV19 to TRBJ2-1; 9 nucleotides agree with TRBD1. CDR3 length: 16 residues. Unmatched junction bases numbered 9, after V lost 3 bases and J lost 6 bases. Germline V gives CDR1 LNHDA, CDR2 SQIVND (reference sequence).

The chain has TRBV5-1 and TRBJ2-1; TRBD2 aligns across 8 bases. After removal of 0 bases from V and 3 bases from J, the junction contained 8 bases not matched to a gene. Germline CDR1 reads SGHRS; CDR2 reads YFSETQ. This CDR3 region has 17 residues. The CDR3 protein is CASSLGASGPFYNEQFF. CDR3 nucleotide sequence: TGCGCCAGCAGCTTGGGGGCTAGCGGGCCATTCTACAATGAGCAGTTCTTC. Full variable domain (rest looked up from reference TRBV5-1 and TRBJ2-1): KAGVTQTPRYLIKTRGQQVTLSCSPISGHRSVSWYQQTPGQGLQFLFEYFSETQRNKGNFPGRFSGRQFSNSRSEMNVSTLELGDSALYLCASSLGASGPFYNEQFFGPGTRLTVL.

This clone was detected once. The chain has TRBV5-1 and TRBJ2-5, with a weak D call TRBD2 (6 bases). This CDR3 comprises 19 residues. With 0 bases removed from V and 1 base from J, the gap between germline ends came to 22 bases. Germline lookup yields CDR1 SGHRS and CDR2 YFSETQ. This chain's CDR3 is CASSLALRSGGSFQETQYF. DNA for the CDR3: TGCGCCAGCAGCTTGGCCCTAAGGAGTGGGGGGTCTTTCCAAGAGACCCAGTACTTC.